This T cell receptor (beta chain) came from a study of a mutant IDH1 vaccine in newly diagnosed glioma. Looking at the study overall: Eight vaccinations were given in weeks 1, 3, 5, 7, 11, 15, 19 and 23. Vaccines were first given 4-6 weeks after radiotherapy alone, or with temozolomide cycles. Every participant had undergone radiotherapy, temozolomide, or both before, and most underwent both.

As regards this clone: The antigen remains unidentified.

Clones were read by immunoSEQ multiplex PCR, and TCRdb kept only the in-frame ones, dropping some. The sample records fewer than 100,000 clones, over 75% being singletons. Time point reported: week 5, during vaccination. Topical imiquimod accompanied each vaccine dose, which consisted of 300 ug of mutant IDH1 20-mer peptide. Diagnosis in the donors showed new WHO grade 3 or 4 astrocytomas that were IDH1-mutant and ATRX-lost. The ends were cut back, 2 bases at V and 5 bases at J, with 17 bases in the middle. In germline, CDR1 is SGHKS, CDR2 YYEKEE (reference sequence). The CDR3 covers 15 residues. The sequenced sample was PBMCs, obtained from a glioma patient whose treatment included an IDH1 peptide vaccine. This sequence was found in a woman aged 50 to 60 with glioma. The chain carries TRBV5-5 and TRBJ2-7, with D perhaps matching TRBD2 (6 bases). The CDR3 DNA reads TGTGCCAGCAGCTTCGGCGGGGACGCTAGAAACGAGCAGTACTTC. This sequence encodes CASSFGGDARNEQYF.